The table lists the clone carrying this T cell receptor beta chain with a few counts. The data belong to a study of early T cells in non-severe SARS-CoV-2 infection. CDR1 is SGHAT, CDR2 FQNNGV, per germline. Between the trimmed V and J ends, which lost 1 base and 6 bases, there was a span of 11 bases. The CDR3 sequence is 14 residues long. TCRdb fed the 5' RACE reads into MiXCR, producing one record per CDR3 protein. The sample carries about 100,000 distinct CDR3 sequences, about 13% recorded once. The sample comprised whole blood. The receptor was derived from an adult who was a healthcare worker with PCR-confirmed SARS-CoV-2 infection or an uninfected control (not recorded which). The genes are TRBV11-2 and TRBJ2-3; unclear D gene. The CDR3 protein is CASSLVVDWDTQYF. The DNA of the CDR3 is TGTGCCAGCAGCTTAGTCGTCGACTGGGATACGCAGTATTTT.